This entry lists 22 T cell receptor beta chains sequenced from one sample in a study of T cell clusters in autoimmune cytopenias. Some 34,000 genome equivalents of blood DNA were amplified for TRB. Multiplex touch-down PCR amplified TRB using TRB-A and TRB-B pools in one tube. TCRdb re-called the multiplex PCR reads and shows each CDR3 protein once, DNA omitted. In all, the sample yields approximately 11,000 distinct CDR3 sequences. These data were also filed under a second study, of T cell repertoires in aging, cancer and after chemotherapy.

What was sequenced was peripheral blood. The receptors stem from a human donor in good health.

The V gene is TRBV10-3, the J gene TRBJ2-3; TCRdb's D call, TRBD2, is unchecked because there is no DNA. Germline CDR1 and CDR2: ENHRY and SYGVKD. The CDR3 spans 15 residues. This CDR3 reads CAISRSGGATDTQYF.

V is TRBV7-2 and J is TRBJ1-2; the D call of TRBD1 rests on TCRdb alone, since no DNA is present to check it. Looked up from germline, CDR1 is SGHTA and CDR2 is FQGNSA. The CDR3 consists of 14 residues. The CDR3 spells CASSQGGARSGYTF.

The rearrangement links TRBV6-6 to TRBJ1-5; absent DNA, TCRdb's TRBD1 call cannot be checked. Germline CDR1 is MNHNY and CDR2 is SVGAGI (reference sequence). The CDR3 is made up of 16 amino acids. CDR3: CASRPRRGGDGQPQHF.

V and J are TRBV5-1 and TRBJ1-2; the D call from TCRdb, TRBD1, cannot be confirmed without DNA. Looked up from germline, CDR1 is SGHRS and CDR2 is YFSETQ. The CDR3 extends over 13 amino acids. CDR3 region: CASSLRGDSPTLF.

The V call is TRBV6-1, the J call TRBJ2-7. This CDR3 contains 14 residues. Germline V gene lookup returns CDR1 MNHNS and CDR2 SASEGT. This chain's CDR3 is CASSEVWGSYEQYF.

This clonotype is identified as medium-sized from frequency. The chain joins TRBV7-6 to TRBJ1-1; the TCRdb call, TRBD1, lacks DNA for checking. Germline V CDR1 and CDR2: SGHVS, FNYEAQ. This CDR3 region has 15 residues. CDR3 loop: CASSSPGTGDTEAFF.

V usage is TRBV12-3 or TRBV12-4 and J usage is TRBJ1-1; there is no DNA to check the TCRdb D call of TRBD1. The CDR3 length is 15 residues. The CDR3 reads CASRLTGRMNTEAFF.

This clonotype is classed as medium-sized by frequency. The V call is TRBV19, the J call TRBJ2-3; TCRdb designates TRBD2, a call that cannot be tested without DNA. CDR3 length: 18 residues. Germline CDR1 reads LNHDA; CDR2 reads SQIVND (reference sequence). The CDR3 spells CASSIRASGGTSTDTQYF.

V is TRBV19 and J is TRBJ1-1; TCRdb designates TRBD1, a call that cannot be tested without DNA. The CDR3 consists of 13 residues. CDR1 is LNHDA, CDR2 SQIVND, per germline (reference sequence). CDR3 amino acids: CASSTQDRAGAFF.

J is TRBJ2-2 and V is TRBV5-5; TCRdb lists TRBD1, though no DNA is available to test this call. The germline gives CDR1 SGHKS, CDR2 YYEKEE (reference sequence). The CDR3 covers 16 residues. CDR3: CASSLTGPMNTGELFF.

The V call is TRBV7-2, the J call TRBJ2-1. This CDR3 has 15 residues. Germline V gives CDR1 SGHTA, CDR2 FQGNSA. The CDR3 sequence: CASSFRRSSYNEQFF. Filled out from reference TRBV7-2 and TRBJ2-1, the complete variable domain reads GAGVSQSPSNKVTEKGKDVELRCDPISGHTALYWYRQSLGQGLEFLIYFQGNSAPDKSGLPSDRFSAERTGGSVSTLTIQRTQQEDSAVYLCASSFRRSSYNEQFFGPGTRLTVL.

This sequence joins TRBV5-6 and TRBJ1-1. The CDR3 extends over 13 amino acids. Germline loops: CDR1 SGHDT, CDR2 YYEEEE. The CDR3 loop reads CASSPEGRGEAFF.

This chain links TRBV18 with TRBJ2-1; TCRdb's D call, TRBD1, is unchecked because there is no DNA. Germline assignment: CDR1 KGHSH and CDR2 LQKENI. The CDR3 spans 14 residues. The CDR3 protein is CASGPRQSYNEQFF.

This rearrangement joins TRBV6-6 to TRBJ1-4; TCRdb's D call of TRBD1 is untestable without DNA. The CDR3 has 13 residues. CDR1 and CDR2 from the germline V gene are MNHNY and SVGAGI (reference sequence). CDR3: CASSYSKGGKLFF.

This clonotype counts as medium-sized by frequency. The chain combines TRBV19 with TRBJ1-2. The CDR3 spans 14 residues. Germline V CDR1 and CDR2: LNHDA, SQIVND (reference sequence). Here the CDR3 reads CASSIGSTPYGYTF.

The CDR3 sequence: CASSLTGTYSNQPQHF. The chain has TRBV5-6 and TRBJ1-5; the D call of TRBD1 rests on TCRdb alone, since no DNA is present to check it. Germline CDR1 is SGHDT and CDR2 is YYEEEE. This CDR3 has 16 amino acids.

Measured by frequency, this clonotype is medium-sized. J is TRBJ2-7 and V is TRBV6-1; the TCRdb D gene call, TRBD1, has no DNA to confirm it. Germline-derived CDR1 and CDR2 are MNHNS and SASEGT. This CDR3 region has 15 residues. The CDR3 is CASSPGTGASHEQYF.

This chain uses TRBV25-1 with TRBJ2-2; with no DNA, the TCRdb D assignment of TRBD1 cannot be verified. Germline CDR1 reads MGHDK; CDR2 reads SYGVNS. This CDR3 is built from 17 residues. CDR3 sequence reads: CASSDLPTGENTGELFF.

The J gene is TRBJ1-2, the V gene TRBV6-5; checking the TCRdb D call of TRBD1 is not possible without DNA. The germline CDR1 and CDR2 sequences are MNHEY and SVGAGI. CDR3 length equals 14 residues. The CDR3 is CASSYGTGGYGYTF.

Considering frequency, this clonotype is medium-sized. This chain joins TRBV19 and TRBJ1-5; TCRdb designates TRBD1, a call that cannot be tested without DNA. The CDR3 runs 15 residues. Per the germline V gene, CDR1 is LNHDA and CDR2 is SQIVND (reference sequence). The CDR3 loop is CASRRGQTSNQPQHF. The full variable domain, its missing parts supplied by reference TRBV19 and TRBJ1-5, is DGGITQSPKYLFRKEGQNVTLSCEQNLNHDAMYWYRQDPGQGLRLIYYSQIVNDFQKGDIAEGYSVSREKKESFPLTVTSAQKNPTAFYLCASRRGQTSNQPQHFGDGTRLSIL.

This clonotype is medium-sized by frequency. The chain recombines TRBV27 with TRBJ2-1; lacking DNA, the TRBD2 call made by TCRdb goes unchecked. The germline gives CDR1 MNHEY, CDR2 SMNVEV (reference sequence). CDR3 size: 15 residues. This CDR3 reads CASRPLAGLGNEQFF.

The chain is built from TRBV12-3 or TRBV12-4 and TRBJ2-7; the TCRdb D gene call, TRBD1, has no DNA to confirm it. The CDR3 loop spans 15 amino acids. This chain's CDR3 is CASSSQTGGSYEQYF.